What follows is one T cell receptor beta chain and its context. Original handling: Reference gene primers were amplified, and this amplification served to estimate nucleated cell counts. Produced via immunoSEQ multiplex PCR; TCRdb's table is partial and in-frame only. Clone size and V and J calls were adopted from that table, with D and trimming inferred from the DNA. The sample carries around 110,000 clones, approximately 87% recorded once. The entry originates in a study of blood T cell repertoires in COVID-19. Overall study: Both acute and convalescent COVID-19 samples were obtained from the United States, Italy and Spain. Sources were T cells, B-cell-depleted T cells, or PBMCs; the material itself was cDNA or gDNA.

The ends lost 5 bases at V and 9 bases at J; junction bases unmatched: 5. CDR1 SEHNR and CDR2 FQNEAQ come from the germline V gene (reference sequence). The CDR3 is 15 residues long. The specimen was peripheral blood. The chain carries TRBV7-9 and TRBJ2-1; 15 positions agree with TRBD2. This TCR derives from a man younger than 40 with acute or convalescent COVID-19. Here the CDR3 DNA reads TGTGCCAGCAGCCTCGGACTAGCGGGAGGGGTTGAGCAGTTCTTC. Amino acid sequence: CASSLGLAGGVEQFF.